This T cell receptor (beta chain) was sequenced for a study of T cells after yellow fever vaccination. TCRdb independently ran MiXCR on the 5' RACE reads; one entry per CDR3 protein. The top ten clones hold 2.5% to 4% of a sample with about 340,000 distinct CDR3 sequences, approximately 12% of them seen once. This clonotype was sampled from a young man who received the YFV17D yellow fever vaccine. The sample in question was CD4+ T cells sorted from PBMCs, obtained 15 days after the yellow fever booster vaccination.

This CDR3 reads CASSQIAGAPLGEFF. The CDR3 DNA sequence: TGCGCCAGCAGCCAAATAGCGGGGGCCCCACTCGGAGAGTTCTTC. This rearrangement joins TRBV4-3 to TRBJ2-1, with TRBD2 matching over 9 bases. The CDR3 runs to 15 residues. V was pared by 2 bases and J by 14 bases, with 13 bases of the junction left unmatched. CDR1 LGHNA and CDR2 YSLEER come from the germline V gene.